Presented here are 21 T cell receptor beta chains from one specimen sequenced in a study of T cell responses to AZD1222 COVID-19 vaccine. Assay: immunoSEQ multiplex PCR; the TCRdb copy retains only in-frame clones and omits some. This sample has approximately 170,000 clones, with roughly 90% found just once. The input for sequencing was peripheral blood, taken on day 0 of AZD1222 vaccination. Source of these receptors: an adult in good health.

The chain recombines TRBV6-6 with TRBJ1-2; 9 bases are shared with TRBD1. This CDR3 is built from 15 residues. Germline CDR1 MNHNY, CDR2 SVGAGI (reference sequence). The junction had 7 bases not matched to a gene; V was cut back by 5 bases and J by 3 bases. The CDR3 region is CASSNRQGGDYGYTF. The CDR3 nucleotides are TGTGCCAGCAGTAATAGACAGGGGGGGGACTATGGCTACACCTTC.

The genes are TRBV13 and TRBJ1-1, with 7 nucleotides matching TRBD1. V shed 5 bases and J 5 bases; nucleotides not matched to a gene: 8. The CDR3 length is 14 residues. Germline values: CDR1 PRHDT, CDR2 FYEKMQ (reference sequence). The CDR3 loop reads CASSLVTGRTEAFF. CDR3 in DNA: TGTGCCAGCAGCCTTGTGACAGGGAGGACTGAAGCTTTCTTT.

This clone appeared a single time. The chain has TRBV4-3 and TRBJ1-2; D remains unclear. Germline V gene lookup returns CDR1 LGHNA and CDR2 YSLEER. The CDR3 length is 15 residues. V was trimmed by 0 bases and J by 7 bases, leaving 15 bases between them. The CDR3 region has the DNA TGCGCCAGCAGCCAAGACAGGCTTGGGGTGGCTGGCTACACCTTC. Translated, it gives CASSQDRLGVAGYTF.

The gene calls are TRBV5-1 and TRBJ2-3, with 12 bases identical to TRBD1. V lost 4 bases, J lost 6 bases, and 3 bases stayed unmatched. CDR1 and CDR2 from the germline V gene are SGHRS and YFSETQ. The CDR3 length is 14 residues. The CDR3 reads CASSPGTGGDTQYF. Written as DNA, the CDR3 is TGCGCCAGCAGCCCAGGGACAGGGGGCGATACGCAGTATTTT.

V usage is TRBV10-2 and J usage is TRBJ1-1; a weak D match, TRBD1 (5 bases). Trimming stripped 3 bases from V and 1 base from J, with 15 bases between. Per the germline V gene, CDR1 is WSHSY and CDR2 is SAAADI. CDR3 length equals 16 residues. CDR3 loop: CASSDRVGASNTEAFF. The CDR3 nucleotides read TGCGCCAGCAGTGACCGGGTCGGGGCTTCGAACACTGAAGCTTTCTTT.

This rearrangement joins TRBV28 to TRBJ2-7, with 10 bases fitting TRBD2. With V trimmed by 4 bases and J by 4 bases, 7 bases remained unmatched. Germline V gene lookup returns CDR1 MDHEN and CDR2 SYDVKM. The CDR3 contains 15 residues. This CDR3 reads CASSSSGRAEYEQYF. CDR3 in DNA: TGTGCCAGCAGTTCAAGCGGGAGGGCCGAATACGAGCAGTACTTC.

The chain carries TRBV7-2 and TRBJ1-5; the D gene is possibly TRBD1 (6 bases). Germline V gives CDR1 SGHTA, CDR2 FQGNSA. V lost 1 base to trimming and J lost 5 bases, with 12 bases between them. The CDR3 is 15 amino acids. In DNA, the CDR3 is TGTGCCAGCAGCTTAGTGGGACAAAATTATCAGCCCCAGCATTTT. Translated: CASSLVGQNYQPQHF.

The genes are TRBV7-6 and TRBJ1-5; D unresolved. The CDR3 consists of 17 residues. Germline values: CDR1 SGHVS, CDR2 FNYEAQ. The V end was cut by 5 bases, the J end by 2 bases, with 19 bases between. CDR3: CASSPVALLGGNQPQHF. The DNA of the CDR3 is TGTGCCAGCAGCCCTGTCGCCTTACTTGGGGGCAATCAGCCCCAGCATTTT.

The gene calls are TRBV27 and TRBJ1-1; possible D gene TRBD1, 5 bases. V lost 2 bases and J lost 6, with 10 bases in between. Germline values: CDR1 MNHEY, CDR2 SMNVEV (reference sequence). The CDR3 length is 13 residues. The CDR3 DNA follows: TGTGCCAGCAGTTTAGGGGCCCGGTCTGAAGCTTTCTTT. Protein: CASSLGARSEAFF.

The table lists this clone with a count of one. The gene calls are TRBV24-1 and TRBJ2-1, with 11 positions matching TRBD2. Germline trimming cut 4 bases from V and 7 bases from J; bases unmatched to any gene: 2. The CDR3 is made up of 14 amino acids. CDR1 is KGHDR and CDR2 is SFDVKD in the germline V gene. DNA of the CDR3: TGTGCCACCAGTGACAGACTAGCGGGGAATGAGCAGTTCTTC. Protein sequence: CATSDRLAGNEQFF.

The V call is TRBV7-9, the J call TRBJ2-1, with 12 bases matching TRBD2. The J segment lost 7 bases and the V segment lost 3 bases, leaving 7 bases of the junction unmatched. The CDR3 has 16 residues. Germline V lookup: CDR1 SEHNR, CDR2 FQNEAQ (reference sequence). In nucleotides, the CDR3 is TGTGCCAGCAGCTTCATATCACTAGCGGGGGGAAATGAGCAGTTCTTC. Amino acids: CASSFISLAGGNEQFF.

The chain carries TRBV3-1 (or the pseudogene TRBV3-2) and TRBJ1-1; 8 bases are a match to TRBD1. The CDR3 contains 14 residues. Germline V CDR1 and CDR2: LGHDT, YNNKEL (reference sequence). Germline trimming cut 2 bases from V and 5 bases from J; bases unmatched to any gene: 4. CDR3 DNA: TGTGCCAGCAGCCAACAGGGGGCTCGGACTGAAGCTTTCTTT. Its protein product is CASSQQGARTEAFF.

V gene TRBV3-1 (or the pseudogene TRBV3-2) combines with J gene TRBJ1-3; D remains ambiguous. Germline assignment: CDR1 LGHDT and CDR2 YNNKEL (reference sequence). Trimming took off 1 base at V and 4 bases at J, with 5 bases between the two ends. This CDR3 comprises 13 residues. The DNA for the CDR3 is TGTGCCAGCAGCCAAGCAGGAGGAAACACCATATATTTT. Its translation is CASSQAGGNTIYF.

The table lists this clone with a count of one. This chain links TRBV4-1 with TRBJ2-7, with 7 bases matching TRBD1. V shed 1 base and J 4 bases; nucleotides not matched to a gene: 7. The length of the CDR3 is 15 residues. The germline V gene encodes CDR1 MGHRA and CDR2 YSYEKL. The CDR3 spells CASSQVTGNPYEQYF. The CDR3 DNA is TGCGCCAGCAGCCAAGTGACAGGGAATCCTTACGAGCAGTACTTC.

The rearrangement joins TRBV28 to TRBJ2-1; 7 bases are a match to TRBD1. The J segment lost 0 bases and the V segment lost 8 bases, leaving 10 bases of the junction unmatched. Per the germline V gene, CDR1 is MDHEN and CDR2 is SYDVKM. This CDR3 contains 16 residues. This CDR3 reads CASGPRGLSSYNEQFF. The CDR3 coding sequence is TGTGCCAGCGGCCCGAGGGGGCTTAGCTCCTACAATGAGCAGTTCTTC. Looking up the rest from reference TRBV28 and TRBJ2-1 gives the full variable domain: DVKVTQSSRYLVKRTGEKVFLECVQDMDHENMFWYRQDPGLGLRLIYFSYDVKMKEKGDIPEGYSVSREKKERFSLILESASTNQTSMYLCASGPRGLSSYNEQFFGPGTRLTVL.

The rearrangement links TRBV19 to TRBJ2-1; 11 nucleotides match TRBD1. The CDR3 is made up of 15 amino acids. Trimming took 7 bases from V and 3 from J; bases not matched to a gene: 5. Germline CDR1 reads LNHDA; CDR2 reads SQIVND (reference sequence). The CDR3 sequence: CASTAGTGGYNEQFF. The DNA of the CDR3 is TGTGCCAGTACAGCCGGGACAGGGGGCTACAATGAGCAGTTCTTC.

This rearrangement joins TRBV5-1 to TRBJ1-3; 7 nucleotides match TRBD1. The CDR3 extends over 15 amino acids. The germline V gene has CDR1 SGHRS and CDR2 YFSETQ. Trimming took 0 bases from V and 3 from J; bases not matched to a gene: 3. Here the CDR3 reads CASSLEGASGNTIYF. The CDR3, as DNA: TGCGCCAGCAGCTTGGAGGGGGCAAGTGGAAACACCATATATTTT.

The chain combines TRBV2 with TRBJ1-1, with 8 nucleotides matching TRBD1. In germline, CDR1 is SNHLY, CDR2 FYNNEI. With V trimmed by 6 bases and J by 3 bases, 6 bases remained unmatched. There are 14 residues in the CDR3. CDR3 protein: CASRRDRIDTEAFF. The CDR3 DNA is TGTGCCAGCAGAAGGGACAGGATAGACACTGAAGCTTTCTTT. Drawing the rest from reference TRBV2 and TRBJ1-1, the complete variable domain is EPEVTQTPSHQVTQMGQEVILRCVPISNHLYFYWYRQILGQKVEFLVSFYNNEISEKSEIFDDQFSVERPDGSNFTLKIRSTKLEDSAMYFCASRRDRIDTEAFFGQGTRLTVV.

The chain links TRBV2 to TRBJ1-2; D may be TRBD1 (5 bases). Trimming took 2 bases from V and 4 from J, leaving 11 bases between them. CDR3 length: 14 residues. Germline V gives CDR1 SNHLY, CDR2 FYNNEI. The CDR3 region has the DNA TGTGCCAGCAGTGAAATCACAGGTGGCTATGGCTACACCTTC. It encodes CASSEITGGYGYTF.

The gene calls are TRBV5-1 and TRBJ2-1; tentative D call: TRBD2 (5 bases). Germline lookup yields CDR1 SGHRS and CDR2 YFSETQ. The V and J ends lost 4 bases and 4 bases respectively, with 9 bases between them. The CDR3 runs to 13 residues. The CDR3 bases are TGCGCCAGCAGCGTAACTAGGTACAATGAGCAGTTCTTC. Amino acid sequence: CASSVTRYNEQFF.

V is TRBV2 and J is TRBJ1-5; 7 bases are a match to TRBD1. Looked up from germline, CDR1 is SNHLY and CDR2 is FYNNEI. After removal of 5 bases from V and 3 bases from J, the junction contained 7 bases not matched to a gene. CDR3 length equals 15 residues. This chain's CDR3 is CASSPRGGTNQPQHF. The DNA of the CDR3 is TGTGCCAGCAGTCCCAGGGGGGGCACCAATCAGCCCCAGCATTTT. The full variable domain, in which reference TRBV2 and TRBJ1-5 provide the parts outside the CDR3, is EPEVTQTPSHQVTQMGQEVILRCVPISNHLYFYWYRQILGQKVEFLVSFYNNEISEKSEIFDDQFSVERPDGSNFTLKIRSTKLEDSAMYFCASSPRGGTNQPQHFGDGTRLSIL.